What follows are 17 T cell receptor beta chains derived from one specimen sequenced in a study of shared clonotypes between healthy human individuals. Sequenced by immunoSEQ multiplex PCR; TCRdb stores in-frame clones only, minus some. The data show about 1.5 million clones, 98% seen once. The sample was naive CD4+ T cells sorted from blood. Specified subset: CD45RA+ positively selected. These receptors were obtained from a man under 40 in good health.

The chain has TRBV10-3 and TRBJ2-6, with D hard to call. V gave up 3 bases and J gave up 2 bases, with 8 bases separating them. The CDR3 has 15 residues. Germline V gene lookup returns CDR1 ENHRY and CDR2 SYGVKD. The CDR3 DNA follows: TGTGCCATCAGTGATAGTTCTCCTGGGGCCAACGTCCTGACTTTC. This encodes CAISDSSPGANVLTF.

The V call is TRBV18, the J call TRBJ2-5, with D maybe TRBD1 (5 bases). The CDR3 totals 15 residues. Looked up from germline, CDR1 is KGHSH and CDR2 is LQKENI. Trimming shortened V by 0 bases and J by 9 bases, and 17 bases separated the two germline ends. CDR3 residues: CASSPPGQGLAPQYF. CDR3 coding DNA: TGTGCCAGCTCACCACCAGGTCAGGGTTTGGCTCCCCAGTACTTC.

V gene TRBV10-1 combines with J gene TRBJ2-3; D is perhaps TRBD2 (5 bases). Germline CDR1 and CDR2: WNHNN and SYGVQD (reference sequence). The CDR3 is 14 amino acids. Trimming stripped 9 bases from V and 0 bases from J, with 13 bases between. The CDR3 DNA reads as TGCGCCAGGGGCCTGGGAGAGAGCACAGATACGCAGTATTTT. This encodes CARGLGESTDTQYF.

This clone appeared once. The chain has TRBV12-5 and TRBJ2-3; possible D gene TRBD2, 6 bases. This CDR3 contains 13 residues. V lost 2 bases to trimming and J lost 4 bases, with 7 bases between them. Germline V lookup: CDR1 LGHNT, CDR2 FRNRAP. CDR3 in amino acids: CASGLWEADTQYF. CDR3 DNA sequence: TGTGCTAGTGGTTTGTGGGAGGCAGATACGCAGTATTTT. The whole variable domain, remainder taken from reference TRBV12-5 and TRBJ2-3, is DARVTQTPRHKVTEMGQEVTMRCQPILGHNTVFWYRQTMMQGLELLAYFRNRAPLDDSGMPKDRFSAEMPDATLATLKIQPSEPRDSAVYFCASGLWEADTQYFGPGTRLTVL.

V usage is TRBV28 and J usage is TRBJ2-7; tentatively, D is TRBD2 (5 bases). The length of the CDR3 is 14 residues. Germline V gene sequence: CDR1 MDHEN, CDR2 SYDVKM. V was trimmed by 2 bases and J by 3 bases, leaving 11 bases between them. The CDR3 DNA reads TGTGCCAGCAGTTTAGGAGGAATCAACTACGAGCAGTACTTC. Residues: CASSLGGINYEQYF.

The chain couples TRBV5-4 to TRBJ2-5, with TRBD2 matching 8 bases. CDR1 is SGHNT, CDR2 YYREEE, per germline (reference sequence). This CDR3 comprises 15 residues. Germline trimming cut 0 bases from V and 3 bases from J; bases unmatched to any gene: 4. CDR3 region: CASSLVGLAKETQYF. CDR3 nucleotides: TGTGCCAGCAGCTTGGTAGGACTAGCCAAAGAGACCCAGTACTTC.

The V gene is TRBV30, the J gene TRBJ2-1; TRBD2 is a possible D gene (5 bases). From germline, CDR1 is GTSNPN and CDR2 SVGIG (reference sequence). The CDR3 spans 17 residues. Trimming shortened V by 1 base and J by 1 base, and 17 bases separated the two germline ends. DNA for the CDR3: TGTGCCTGGAGTGGCGGTGGGCGGCGGGTTTCCTACAATGAGCAGTTCTTC. It specifies CAWSGGGRRVSYNEQFF.

The rearrangement uses TRBV6-1 and TRBJ2-7; D perhaps matches TRBD2 (5 bases). This CDR3 has 14 amino acids. The V end was cut by 4 bases, the J end by 1 base, with 11 bases between. Germline V gene sequence: CDR1 MNHNS, CDR2 SASEGT. CDR3 bases: TGTGCCAGCAGTGTGAGGGCCCCTTCCTACGAGCAGTACTTC. This codes for CASSVRAPSYEQYF.

Concerning this clone itself: The junction does not match germline at one end; this may be a read error. The CDR3 reads CASSQGGPCSF. DNA of the CDR3: TGTGCCAGCAGCCAAGGGGGCCCATGTTCCTTC. The rearrangement uses TRBV5-6 and TRBJ2-4, with 7 bases identical to TRBD1. Looked up from germline, CDR1 is SGHDT and CDR2 is YYEEEE. CDR3 length: 11 amino acids.

V is TRBV7-9 and J is TRBJ2-1; perhaps TRBD2 as D (6 bases). The germline V gene encodes CDR1 SEHNR and CDR2 FQNEAQ (reference sequence). Between the trimmed V and J ends, which lost 5 bases and 8 bases, there was a span of 13 bases. The CDR3 is 13 residues long. CDR3 coding DNA: TGTGCCAGCAGCCGGCGACTAGTGGATGAGCAGTTCTTC. Translation gives CASSRRLVDEQFF.

V is TRBV4-3 and J is TRBJ2-7, with D tentatively TRBD1 (5 bases). Germline CDR1 is LGHNA and CDR2 is YSLEER. This CDR3 is 14 amino acids long. V shed 4 bases and J shed 2 bases, with 12 bases lying between them. The CDR3 sequence: CASSPAGPTYEQYF. The CDR3, as DNA: TGCGCCAGCAGCCCGGCAGGGCCCACCTACGAGCAGTACTTC.

This clone was detected once. The rearrangement uses TRBV18 and TRBJ2-5; D is possibly TRBD1 (6 bases). Per germline, CDR1 KGHSH and CDR2 LQKENI. The V end was cut by 6 bases, the J end by 2 bases, with 19 bases between. The CDR3 loop spans 16 amino acids. In nucleotides, the CDR3 is TGTGCCAGCTCCCCCCGCAGGGGCGCCCCGCAAGAGACCCAGTACTTC. Translation gives CASSPRRGAPQETQYF.

V gene TRBV5-1 combines with J gene TRBJ1-1, with D unresolved. This CDR3 has 15 residues. CDR1 and CDR2 from the germline V gene are SGHRS and YFSETQ. Trimming cost V 0 bases and J 0 bases, with 9 bases left between them. CDR3 region: CASSLVPTMNTEAFF. The CDR3 coding sequence is TGCGCCAGCAGCTTGGTTCCTACGATGAACACTGAAGCTTTCTTT.

CDR3 in DNA: TGTGCCAGCAGCTTGTGGTTGGGGACAGGTTACCTTAGCTCCTACGAGCAGTACTTC. It encodes CASSLWLGTGYLSSYEQYF. The genes are TRBV5-8 and TRBJ2-7, with 8 bases identical to TRBD1. The CDR3 is 19 residues long. Trimming at V came to 1 base and at J to 0 bases, leaving 15 bases not matched to a gene. Germline V CDR1 and CDR2: SGHTS, YDEGEE.

Comment on this clone: The sample has other DNA sequences that encode this CDR3 too. The rearrangement links TRBV5-5 to TRBJ1-2; D not certain. V lost 0 bases to trimming and J lost 2 bases, with 5 bases between them. The CDR3 has 13 amino acids. The germline V gene encodes CDR1 SGHKS and CDR2 YYEKEE (reference sequence). The CDR3 DNA reads TGTGCCAGCAGCTTGGAAGGCAACTATGGCTACACCTTC. Translation: CASSLEGNYGYTF.

This rearrangement joins TRBV28 to TRBJ2-7; 9 bases align to TRBD1. V was clipped by 8 bases and J by 0 bases; unmatched bases: 8. Germline V lookup: CDR1 MDHEN, CDR2 SYDVKM. This CDR3 comprises 15 residues. The CDR3 region is CASQSGQGSSYEQYF. The DNA for the CDR3 is TGTGCCAGCCAAAGTGGACAGGGGAGCTCCTACGAGCAGTACTTC.

A single count supports this clone. This chain links TRBV7-8 with TRBJ2-5; 11 bases align to TRBD2. CDR1 is SGHVS, CDR2 FQNEAQ, per germline. The CDR3 has 17 amino acids. With 0 bases clipped from V and 3 bases from J, the junction kept 6 bases outside the gene matches. The CDR3 bases are TGTGCCAGCAGCTTAGCGGGTAGCGGGAGGGCCGAAGAGACCCAGTACTTC. Translating gives CASSLAGSGRAEETQYF.